This T cell receptor (beta chain) comes out of a study of blood T cell repertoires in COVID-19. V lost 1 base and J lost 4, with 10 bases in between. CDR3 length equals 14 residues. Per the germline V gene, CDR1 is MNHEY and CDR2 is SMNVEV (reference sequence). Per the original methods: How many nucleated cells were present was estimated from reference gene primer amplification. Measured with immunoSEQ multiplex PCR; TCRdb has only the in-frame clones, and not every one. V, J and clone size derive from that table, while D and trimming were established from the DNA sequence. Here the sample spans 280,000 or so clones, 85% to 90% being singletons. Individuals drawn from some 25 US areas were about 18 to 90 years old. Participants' reported clinical history set cohort assignment.

The chain uses TRBV27 and TRBJ1-1; the D gene is possibly TRBD1 (5 bases). The TCR was taken from a woman aged 18-35 years with acute COVID-19. What was sequenced was PBMCs or T cells enriched from blood (not recorded which). DNA of the CDR3: TGTGCCAGCAGTTTATTGGACACGATCACTGAAGCTTTCTTT. It is translated as CASSLLDTITEAFF.